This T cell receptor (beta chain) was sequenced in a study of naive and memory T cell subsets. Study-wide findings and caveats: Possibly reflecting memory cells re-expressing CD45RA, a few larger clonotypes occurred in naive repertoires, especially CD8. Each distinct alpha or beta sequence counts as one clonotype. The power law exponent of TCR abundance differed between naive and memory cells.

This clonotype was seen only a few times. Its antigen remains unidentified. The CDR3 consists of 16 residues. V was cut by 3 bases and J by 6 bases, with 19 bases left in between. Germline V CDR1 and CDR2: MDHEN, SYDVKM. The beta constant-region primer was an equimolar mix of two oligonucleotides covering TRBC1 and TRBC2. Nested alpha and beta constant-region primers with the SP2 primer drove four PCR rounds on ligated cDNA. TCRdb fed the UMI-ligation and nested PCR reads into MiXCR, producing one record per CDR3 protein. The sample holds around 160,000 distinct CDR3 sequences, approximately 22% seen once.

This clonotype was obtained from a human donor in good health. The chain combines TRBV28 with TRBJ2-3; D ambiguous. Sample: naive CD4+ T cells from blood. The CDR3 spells CASSFLASLQRDTQYF. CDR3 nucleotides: TGTGCCAGCAGTTTCTTGGCCAGCCTCCAGAGGGATACGCAGTATTTT.